The 24 T cell receptor beta chains below all came from one sample that was sequenced in a study of PD-1 blockade in classical Hodgkin lymphoma. Measured with immunoSEQ multiplex PCR; TCRdb has only the in-frame clones, and not every one. The sample shows about 27,000 clones, around 84% of them seen only once. Exposure to brentuximab vedotin varied, and each patient had relapsed following autologous stem cell transplantation. The sequenced sample was peripheral blood mononuclear cells (PBMCs), obtained before the second cycle of nivolumab. The receptors come from a human donor with classical Hodgkin lymphoma.

This chain joins TRBV5-6 and TRBJ1-6; 8 bases fit TRBD1. Unmatched junction bases numbered 10, after V lost 2 bases and J lost 9 bases. The CDR3 contains 16 residues. Looked up from germline, CDR1 is SGHDT and CDR2 is YYEEEE. As DNA, the CDR3 is TGTGCCAGCAGCTTATTTTCTGGACAGGGAAGTTCACCCCTCCACTTT. Translated: CASSLFSGQGSSPLHF.

The chain is built from TRBV19 and TRBJ2-7; 7 bases are shared with TRBD1. This CDR3 comprises 13 residues. Germline-derived CDR1 and CDR2 are LNHDA and SQIVND (reference sequence). The trim removed 4 bases at V and 1 base at J, leaving 1 base unmatched. The CDR3 sequence is CASSKQGSYEQYF. CDR3 sequence (DNA): TGTGCCAGTAGTAAACAGGGGTCCTACGAGCAGTACTTC.

The J gene is TRBJ2-2, the V gene TRBV6-5; D ambiguous. CDR3 length: 15 residues. The germline CDR1 and CDR2 sequences are MNHEY and SVGAGI. Trimming pared 7 bases from V and 5 bases from J, leaving 17 bases between. CDR3: CASTPRDPVTGELFF. The CDR3, as DNA: TGTGCCAGCACCCCCCGCGACCCAGTTACCGGGGAGCTGTTTTTT.

The gene calls are TRBV19 and TRBJ2-7; D gene ambiguous. From germline, CDR1 is LNHDA and CDR2 SQIVND (reference sequence). The germline V and J ends were trimmed by 3 bases and 6 bases, with 6 bases remaining between them. The CDR3 runs to 11 residues. DNA of the CDR3: TGTGCCAGTAGTATCTCTGGCGAGCAGTACTTC. This translates into CASSISGEQYF.

The chain combines TRBV4-3 with TRBJ2-1; TRBD2 agrees at 7 bases. The CDR3 sequence is 17 residues long. The germline V gene has CDR1 LGHNA and CDR2 YSLEER. V was pared by 4 bases and J by 7 bases, with 16 bases of the junction left unmatched. CDR3 in DNA: TGCGCCAGCAGCCGAGCCCCCGGCCAGCGGGGAGGGAATGAGCAGTTCTTC. It is translated as CASSRAPGQRGGNEQFF.

This rearrangement joins TRBV2 to TRBJ2-4; a weak D match, TRBD1 (6 bases). The CDR3 covers 13 residues. V dropped 1 base and J dropped 6 bases, with 7 bases sitting between them. Germline V gene data show CDR1 as SNHLY and CDR2 as FYNNEI. CDR3 loop: CASSEGQVNIQYF. The CDR3, as DNA: TGTGCCAGCAGTGAAGGACAGGTAAACATTCAGTACTTC.

This rearrangement joins TRBV9 to TRBJ2-3; D not certain. CDR3 length: 13 amino acids. The ends were cut back, 4 bases at V and 5 bases at J, with 11 bases in the middle. The germline gives CDR1 SGDLS, CDR2 YYNGEE. Written as DNA, the CDR3 is TGTGCCAGCAGCTTTCGGTCCAGAGATACGCAGTATTTT. This sequence encodes CASSFRSRDTQYF.

Concerning this clone: The same CDR3 also results from other DNA sequences found in this sample. The chain uses TRBV7-9 and TRBJ1-6; no definite D call. V shed 1 base and J shed 7 bases, with 5 bases lying between them. The germline V gene has CDR1 SEHNR and CDR2 FQNEAQ (reference sequence). There are 13 residues in the CDR3. The CDR3: CASSLDGNSPLHF. The CDR3 bases are TGTGCCAGCAGCTTAGACGGAAATTCACCCCTCCACTTT.

This clone is labeled as medium-sized. The chain joins TRBV7-9 to TRBJ1-6; D is unclear. The CDR3 runs 13 residues. Germline assignment: CDR1 SEHNR and CDR2 FQNEAQ (reference sequence). V was cut by 0 bases and J by 8 bases, with 5 bases left in between. CDR3 sequence reads: CASSLADYSPLHF. CDR3 nucleotides: TGTGCCAGCAGCTTAGCTGACTATTCACCCCTCCACTTT. Combining the CDR3 with reference TRBV7-9 and TRBJ1-6 gives the whole variable domain DTGVSQNPRHKITKRGQNVTFRCDPISEHNRLYWYRQTLGQGPEFLTYFQNEAQLEKSRLLSDRFSAERPKGSFSTLEIQRTEQGDSAMYLCASSLADYSPLHFGNGTRLTVT.

The rearrangement uses TRBV11-2 and TRBJ2-2, with 7 positions matching TRBD1. CDR1 and CDR2 (germline): SGHAT, FQNNGV. CDR3 length equals 15 residues. The junction had 9 bases not matched to a gene; V was cut back by 4 bases and J by 7 bases. In nucleotides, the CDR3 is TGTGCCAGCAGCTCAGCGACAGGGCCAGGCGGGGAGCTGTTTTTT. This translates into CASSSATGPGGELFF.

The V and J genes are TRBV21-1 and TRBJ1-1. TRBV21-1 is termed a pseudogene. The CDR3 has 16 residues. The CDR3 here is CASSKESRYMNTEAFF. CDR3 DNA sequence: TGTGCCAGCAGCAAAGAATCGAGGTACATGAACACTGAAGCTTTCTTT.

In its sample, this clone was seen once. The chain uses TRBV11-1 and TRBJ1-6; tentatively, D is TRBD1 (5 bases). Deletions cut 2 bases from V and 3 bases from J, with 8 bases between. CDR1 and CDR2 (germline): SGHAT, FQDESV (reference sequence). CDR3 length: 15 amino acids. CDR3: CASSLPGSYNSPLHF. The CDR3 nucleotides are TGTGCCAGCAGCTTACCAGGGAGCTATAATTCACCCCTCCACTTT.

The chain couples TRBV7-2 to TRBJ1-2; 10 nucleotides agree with TRBD1. The CDR3 sequence is 15 residues long. CDR1 is SGHTA and CDR2 is FQGNSA in the germline V gene. V lost 4 bases, J lost 8 bases, and 10 bases stayed unmatched. The CDR3 sequence: CASSSRGTGDVGYTF. The CDR3 DNA sequence: TGTGCCAGCAGCTCCCGGGGGACAGGGGATGTCGGCTACACCTTC. Filled out from reference TRBV7-2 and TRBJ1-2, the complete variable domain reads GAGVSQSPSNKVTEKGKDVELRCDPISGHTALYWYRQSLGQGLEFLIYFQGNSAPDKSGLPSDRFSAERTGGSVSTLTIQRTQQEDSAVYLCASSSRGTGDVGYTFGSGTRLTVV.

The rearrangement links TRBV10-3 to TRBJ1-6; 8 bases match TRBD1. J was trimmed by 1 base and V by 4 bases; bases with no gene match: 3. Germline V lookup: CDR1 ENHRY, CDR2 SYGVKD. This CDR3 region has 16 residues. The CDR3 DNA follows: TGTGCCATCAGTGGGCAGGGGGCTTCCTATAATTCACCCCTCCACTTT. It is translated as CAISGQGASYNSPLHF.

V gene TRBV15 combines with J gene TRBJ2-1; 7 nucleotides line up with TRBD1. The CDR3 sequence is 15 residues long. The J segment lost 2 bases and the V segment lost 4 bases, leaving 5 bases of the junction unmatched. Germline assignment: CDR1 LNHNV and CDR2 YYDKDF (reference sequence). CDR3 region: CATSIHRGPYNEQFF. For the CDR3, the DNA is TGTGCCACCAGCATCCACAGGGGCCCCTACAATGAGCAGTTCTTC.

V gene TRBV6-4 combines with J gene TRBJ2-7, with no clear D. V was shortened by 0 bases and J by 10 bases, with 7 bases between the two germline ends. CDR1 and CDR2 (germline): MRHNA, SNTAGT. The CDR3 contains 11 residues. The CDR3 reads CASSDSRIQYF. CDR3 nucleotides: TGTGCCAGCAGTGACTCACGAATCCAGTACTTC.

The rearrangement uses TRBV5-6 and TRBJ2-2, with 7 nucleotides matching TRBD2. V lost 3 bases, J lost 4 bases, and 9 bases stayed unmatched. CDR1 and CDR2 (germline): SGHDT, YYEEEE. The CDR3 contains 16 residues. The CDR3 DNA reads as TGTGCCAGCAGCTGGTTGACGGGGGGAGCCACCGGGGAGCTGTTTTTT. Its protein product is CASSWLTGGATGELFF.

The chain is built from TRBV11-3 and TRBJ2-3, with TRBD2 identical over 8 bases. The V segment lost 1 base and the J segment 2 bases; nucleotides outside the gene matches: 5. CDR3 length equals 16 residues. The germline gives CDR1 SGHNT, CDR2 YENEEA. In DNA, the CDR3 is TGTGCCAGCAGCTTAGGAACGGGGGGGTACACAGATACGCAGTATTTT. Amino acids: CASSLGTGGYTDTQYF. The variable domain in full, completed from reference TRBV11-3 and TRBJ2-3, reads EAGVVQSPRYKIIEKKQPVAFWCNPISGHNTLYWYLQNLGQGPELLIRYENEEAVDDSQLPKDRFSAERLKGVDSTLKIQPAELGDSAVYLCASSLGTGGYTDTQYFGPGTRLTVL.

The V and J genes are TRBV5-8 and TRBJ2-3; D unclear. V lost 1 base and J lost 3, with 3 bases in between. Germline V gene data show CDR1 as SGHTS and CDR2 as YDEGEE. CDR3 length: 12 residues. The CDR3 region is CASSLSTDTQYF. CDR3 nucleotide sequence: TGTGCCAGCAGCTTGAGTACAGATACGCAGTATTTT.

This rearrangement joins TRBV5-4 to TRBJ2-3, with TRBD2 matching over 9 bases. Unmatched junction bases numbered 6, after V lost 2 bases and J lost 2 bases. CDR3 size: 16 residues. CDR1 and CDR2 from the germline V gene are SGHNT and YYREEE (reference sequence). DNA for the CDR3: TGTGCCAGCAGCTTACAGTTAGCGGGGGCCACAGATACGCAGTATTTT. Its protein is CASSLQLAGATDTQYF. The whole variable domain, remainder taken from reference TRBV5-4 and TRBJ2-3, is ETGVTQSPTHLIKTRGQQVTLRCSSQSGHNTVSWYQQALGQGPQFIFQYYREEENGRGNFPPRFSGLQFPNYSSELNVNALELDDSALYLCASSLQLAGATDTQYFGPGTRLTVL.

The chain uses TRBV28 and TRBJ1-3, with D possibly TRBD1 on 5 matching bases. Between the trimmed V and J ends, which lost 4 bases and 2 bases, there was a span of 9 bases. The CDR3 is 14 residues long. CDR1 and CDR2 (germline): MDHEN, SYDVKM. The CDR3 loop reads CASSSGTAGNTIYF. In DNA form, the CDR3 reads TGTGCCAGCAGTTCCGGGACCGCTGGAAACACCATATATTTT.

The V gene is TRBV27, the J gene TRBJ2-7; weak D call: TRBD1 (5 bases). The CDR3 loop spans 17 amino acids. Trimming shortened V by 6 bases and J by 2 bases, and 23 bases separated the two germline ends. Germline CDR1 is MNHEY and CDR2 is SMNVEV (reference sequence). This CDR3 reads CASSRAELNMGPYEQYF. The CDR3 bases are TGTGCCAGCAGCCGGGCGGAGTTAAATATGGGGCCCTACGAGCAGTACTTC.

The genes are TRBV7-2 and TRBJ1-3; D unclear. The CDR3 spans 16 residues. V gave up 1 base and J gave up 2 bases, with 12 bases separating them. Germline V CDR1 and CDR2: SGHTA, FQGNSA. This CDR3 reads CASSLGDGGTGNTIYF. The CDR3 region has the DNA TGTGCCAGCAGCTTAGGAGACGGCGGCACTGGAAACACCATATATTTT.

In this sample, this clone turned up a few times. The V and J genes are TRBV28 and TRBJ1-1; TRBD1 aligns across 8 bases. V lost 5 bases to trimming and J lost 11 bases; unmatched junction nucleotides: 10. Germline V gene lookup returns CDR1 MDHEN and CDR2 SYDVKM. There are 13 residues in the CDR3. CDR3 coding DNA: TGTGCCAGCAGTCAGACAGGGGCCCTGAATGCTTTCTTT. Protein product: CASSQTGALNAFF.